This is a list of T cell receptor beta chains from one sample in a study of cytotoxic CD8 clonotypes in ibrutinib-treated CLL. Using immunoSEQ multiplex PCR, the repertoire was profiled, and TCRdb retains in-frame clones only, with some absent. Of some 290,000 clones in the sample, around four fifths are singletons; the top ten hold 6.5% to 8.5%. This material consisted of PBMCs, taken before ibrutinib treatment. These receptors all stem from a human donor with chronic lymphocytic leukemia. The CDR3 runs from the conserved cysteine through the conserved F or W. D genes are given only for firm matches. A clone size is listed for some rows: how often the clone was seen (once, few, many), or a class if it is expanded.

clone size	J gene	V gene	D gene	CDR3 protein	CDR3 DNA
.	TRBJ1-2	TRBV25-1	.	CASSQITAPFGYTF	TGTGCCAGCAGTCAAATTACGGCTCCCTTTGGCTACACCTTC
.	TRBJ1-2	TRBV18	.	CASSQQVYYGYTF	TGTGCCAGCTCCCAACAGGTTTACTATGGCTACACCTTC
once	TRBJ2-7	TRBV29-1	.	CSVKSSSYEQYF	TGCAGCGTTAAGAGTAGCTCCTACGAGCAGTACTTC
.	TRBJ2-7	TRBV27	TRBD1	CASSSRTGGNWAYEQYF	TGTGCCAGCAGTTCCCGGACAGGGGGGAATTGGGCCTACGAGCAGTACTTC
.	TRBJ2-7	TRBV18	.	CASSPDVEQYF	TGTGCCAGCTCACCAGACGTCGAGCAGTACTTC
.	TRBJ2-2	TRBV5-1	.	CASSQGQANTGELFF	TGCGCCAGCAGCCAGGGACAAGCGAACACCGGGGAGCTGTTTTTT
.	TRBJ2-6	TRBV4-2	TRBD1	CASSQGQGSGANVLTF	TGTGCCAGCAGCCAAGGACAGGGCTCTGGGGCCAACGTCCTGACTTTC
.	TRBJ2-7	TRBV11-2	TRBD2	CASSLGLSSGSYEQYF	TGTGCCAGCAGCTTAGGGCTGTCTAGCGGGAGTTACGAGCAGTACTTC
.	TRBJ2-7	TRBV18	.	CASSERRDEQYF	TGTGCCAGCTCCGAGAGGAGGGACGAGCAGTACTTC
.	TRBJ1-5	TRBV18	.	CASSPYGGSNQPQHF	TGTGCCAGCTCACCATACGGCGGTAGCAATCAGCCCCAGCATTTT
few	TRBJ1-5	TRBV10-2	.	CASGGAQPQHF	TGCGCCAGCGGAGGTGCTCAGCCCCAGCATTTT
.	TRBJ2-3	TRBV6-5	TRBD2	CASSSSGPVTDTQYF	TGTGCCAGCAGCTCTAGCGGACCCGTGACAGATACGCAGTATTTT